This T cell receptor (beta chain) was obtained from a study of shared clonotypes between healthy human individuals. This clone occurred once. Its antigen remains unidentified. Other nucleotide sequences in the sample specify the same CDR3. Trimming removed 1 base at V and 1 base at J, with 7 bases between. Per germline, CDR1 LNHDA and CDR2 SQIVND (reference sequence). The CDR3 spans 14 residues. Naivety among CD8 cells was defined by CD45RO negativity and positive CCR7 selection, thereby excluding terminally differentiated effector memory CD45RA+ cells. Study-level results: Naive CD4 clonotypes overlapped across a handful of donors at roughly 5.1%.

The table came from immunoSEQ multiplex PCR; TCRdb's copy has only in-frame clones and leaves some out. The sample includes about 2.1 million clones, roughly 93% of them seen just once. The V call is TRBV19, the J call TRBJ1-1; no reliable D call. The clonotype was recovered from a man between 18 and 35 years old in good health. Some clones in this sample may be carry-over from other donors' samples. Sequenced sample: naive CD8+ T cells from PBMCs. This chain's CDR3 is CASSIVGGNTEAFF. CDR3 coding DNA: TGTGCCAGTAGTATAGTCGGCGGGAACACTGAAGCTTTCTTT.